This TCR beta chain was sequenced in a study of blood T cell repertoires in COVID-19. Sequenced by immunoSEQ multiplex PCR; TCRdb stores in-frame clones only, minus some. Of 200,000 to 250,000 clones in the sample, around nine tenths were seen once. Sequenced: peripheral blood. The receptor comes from a woman aged 55-75 years with acute or convalescent COVID-19.

CDR3 DNA: TGCGCCAGCAGCCCCACTAGCGGTTACACCGGGGAGCTGTTTTTT. Its protein product is CASSPTSGYTGELFF. The chain carries TRBV5-1 and TRBJ2-2; 8 nucleotides agree with TRBD2. Germline V lookup: CDR1 SGHRS, CDR2 YFSETQ. The ends lost 4 bases at V and 3 bases at J; junction bases unmatched: 5. The CDR3 length is 15 residues. The variable domain in full, with the rest retrieved from reference TRBV5-1 and TRBJ2-2, is KAGVTQTPRYLIKTRGQQVTLSCSPISGHRSVSWYQQTPGQGLQFLFEYFSETQRNKGNFPGRFSGRQFSNSRSEMNVSTLELGDSALYLCASSPTSGYTGELFFGEGSRLTVL.